These 26 T cell receptor beta chains originate from one sample sequenced in a study of beta chain features in type 1 diabetes. Sequenced material consisted of expressed TCRB transcripts (all of the isolated RNA was reverse transcribed). Assay used: immunoSEQ multiplex PCR; TCRdb lists only in-frame clones, some missing. This sample carries some 150,000 clones, approximately 9.8% of them seen once, and the ten largest clones take less than 0.85%. The sample was central memory CD4+ T cells from blood. The receptors stem from a woman in her thirties or forties in good health.

This clone was detected only a few times. V and J are TRBV11-2 and TRBJ1-2; possibly TRBD1 for D (5 bases). From germline, CDR1 is SGHAT and CDR2 FQNNGV. The V gene lost 1 base and the J gene lost 6 bases, with 12 bases spanning the gap. The CDR3 consists of 14 residues. The CDR3 sequence: CASSLASRGHGYTF. CDR3 nucleotide sequence: TGTGCCAGCAGCTTAGCGTCAAGGGGTCATGGCTACACCTTC.

CDR3 sequence: CASRTVNNEQYF. The CDR3 DNA is TGTGCCAGCCGGACAGTAAATAACGAGCAGTACTTC. The chain is built from TRBV6-5 and TRBJ2-7; D perhaps matches TRBD1 (6 bases). Germline values: CDR1 MNHEY, CDR2 SVGAGI. The length of the CDR3 is 12 residues. The V gene lost 8 bases and the J gene lost 5 bases, with 13 bases spanning the gap.

The genes are TRBV19 and TRBJ2-7; 10 positions match TRBD2. The length of the CDR3 is 18 residues. V lost 0 bases and J lost 5; bases outside the gene matches: 13. The V gene's germline CDR1 is LNHDA and CDR2 SQIVND (reference sequence). The CDR3, as DNA: TGTGCCAGTAGTATAGACCCTCCGGGACTAGCGAATAGGAACGAGCAGTACTTC. Protein product: CASSIDPPGLANRNEQYF.

V is TRBV7-2 and J is TRBJ1-1, with D possibly matching TRBD1 (5 bases). This CDR3 is built from 14 residues. The V end was cut by 5 bases, the J end by 2 bases, with 12 bases between. CDR1 SGHTA and CDR2 FQGNSA come from the germline V gene. The CDR3 loop is CASSPGQGNTEAFF. The CDR3 nucleotides are TGTGCCAGCAGCCCAGGCCAGGGTAACACTGAAGCTTTCTTT.

This clone was recorded a few times. The chain recombines TRBV5-6 with TRBJ1-6, with D unclear. Germline V gene data show CDR1 as SGHDT and CDR2 as YYEEEE. V lost 5 bases, J lost 2 bases, and 8 bases lay in between. This CDR3 has 14 residues. This CDR3 reads CASREYTYNSPLHF. CDR3 coding DNA: TGTGCCAGCAGAGAATACACCTATAATTCACCCCTCCACTTT.

This clone appeared a few times. The rearrangement joins TRBV10-3 to TRBJ2-7, with D possibly being TRBD2 (7 bases). V was cut by 3 bases and J by 2 bases, with 23 bases left in between. Germline V CDR1 and CDR2: ENHRY, SYGVKD. The CDR3 sequence is 18 residues long. CDR3 DNA: TGTGCCATCAGTGAACCCATCTTGGTCGTAGGGGGGGCCTACGAGCAGTACTTC. Protein: CAISEPILVVGGAYEQYF.

This chain joins TRBV7-9 and TRBJ1-1; D gene ambiguous. V dropped 5 bases and J dropped 8 bases, with 15 bases sitting between them. The V gene's germline CDR1 is SEHNR and CDR2 FQNEAQ (reference sequence). This CDR3 region has 13 residues. The CDR3 sequence: CASSRQVRTEAFF. The CDR3, as DNA: TGTGCCAGCAGCCGCCAGGTCAGAACAGAAGCTTTCTTT.

The chain's CDR3 is CASSQVGQGLYEQYF. Written as DNA, the CDR3 is TGTGCCAGCAGCCAAGTGGGACAGGGACTCTACGAGCAGTACTTC. The genes are TRBV14 and TRBJ2-7; TRBD1 matches at 9 bases. This CDR3 is 15 amino acids long. The V gene end was trimmed by 1 base and the J gene end by 3 bases; junction bases not matched to a gene: 4. Germline V lookup: CDR1 SGHDN, CDR2 FVKESK.

This clone was seen a few times. This chain joins TRBV6-6 and TRBJ2-5; 9 nucleotides align to TRBD2. V shed 5 bases, J shed 5 bases, and the junction held 6 bases outside the gene matches. This CDR3 has 14 residues. Looked up from germline, CDR1 is MNHNY and CDR2 is SVGAGI (reference sequence). CDR3 protein: CASSAASGAETQYF. In DNA form, the CDR3 reads TGTGCCAGCAGTGCGGCTAGCGGGGCGGAGACCCAGTACTTC.

The chain couples TRBV12-5 to TRBJ1-6; D gene uncertain. Germline CDR1 and CDR2: LGHNT and FRNRAP. The CDR3 is 15 amino acids. The ends were cut back, 0 bases at V and 9 bases at J, with 12 bases in the middle. CDR3 sequence: CASGLVQSTSSPLHF. DNA for the CDR3: TGTGCTAGTGGTTTGGTACAGTCGACGAGTTCACCCCTCCACTTT. The whole variable domain, filled in from reference TRBV12-5 and TRBJ1-6, reads DARVTQTPRHKVTEMGQEVTMRCQPILGHNTVFWYRQTMMQGLELLAYFRNRAPLDDSGMPKDRFSAEMPDATLATLKIQPSEPRDSAVYFCASGLVQSTSSPLHFGNGTRLTVT.

The chain carries TRBV5-1 and TRBJ1-4; 9 bases map to TRBD1. Germline CDR1 reads SGHRS; CDR2 reads YFSETQ. The length of the CDR3 is 15 residues. J lost 8 bases, V lost 4 bases, and 9 bases had no gene match. CDR3 bases: TGCGCCAGCAGCCCAGTGGACAGGGGAGGGGAAAAACTGTTTTTT. It specifies CASSPVDRGGEKLFF.

This clone was seen more than once but under ten times. The chain has TRBV5-6 and TRBJ2-5, with unresolved D. The CDR3 runs 14 residues. From germline, CDR1 is SGHDT and CDR2 YYEEEE. V was shortened by 1 base and J by 5 bases, with 12 bases between the two germline ends. CDR3 residues: CASSLNLRYETQYF. The CDR3 nucleotides are TGTGCCAGCAGCTTGAACCTCCGGTATGAGACCCAGTACTTC.

This clone was detected a few times. This chain links TRBV6-5 with TRBJ1-6; D is perhaps TRBD1 (6 bases). From germline, CDR1 is MNHEY and CDR2 SVGAGI. V shed 6 bases and J shed 10 bases, with 19 bases lying between them. The CDR3 totals 15 residues. The DNA of the CDR3 is TGTGCCAGCAGCCGGGACACGTCGCTAGGGTCACCCCTCCACTTT. Protein product: CASSRDTSLGSPLHF.

This chain uses TRBV11-2 with TRBJ1-2; tentative D call: TRBD1 (6 bases). Trimming stripped 3 bases from V and 2 bases from J, with 10 bases between. Germline V gene sequence: CDR1 SGHAT, CDR2 FQNNGV. The CDR3 runs to 14 residues. As DNA, the CDR3 is TGTGCCAGCAGCTTCCGGGACACCAACTATGGCTACACCTTC. It codes for CASSFRDTNYGYTF.

This clone has only a few counts. The rearrangement links TRBV6-1 to TRBJ1-1; D is possibly TRBD1 (5 bases). V lost 7 bases to trimming and J lost 6 bases, with 12 bases between them. The CDR3 is 12 residues long. Per germline, CDR1 MNHNS and CDR2 SASEGT. The CDR3 here is CASNRGIAEAFF. The CDR3 nucleotides are TGTGCCAGCAATCGGGGGATAGCTGAAGCTTTCTTT.

This clone was observed a few times. The rearrangement links TRBV5-1 to TRBJ1-1, with D possibly matching TRBD1 (6 bases). Germline V gene data show CDR1 as SGHRS and CDR2 as YFSETQ. V lost 4 bases and J lost 7, with 14 bases in between. The CDR3 runs 13 residues. The CDR3 nucleotides are TGCGCCAGCAGCCAAGATTTGGACAGTGAAGCTTTCTTT. It specifies CASSQDLDSEAFF.

The chain uses TRBV18 and TRBJ1-6, with 9 bases lining up with TRBD1. The CDR3 consists of 16 residues. Germline V lookup: CDR1 KGHSH, CDR2 LQKENI. Germline trimming cut 3 bases from V and 13 bases from J; bases unmatched to any gene: 13. The CDR3 DNA sequence: TGTGCCAGCTCACCCGAATCCGGGGACAGGGAAGTTCCCCTCCACTTT. Its translation is CASSPESGDREVPLHF.

The gene calls are TRBV29-1 and TRBJ2-2; D remains ambiguous. Germline assignment: CDR1 SQVTM and CDR2 ANQGSEA. Trimming removed 4 bases from V and 6 bases from J, with 21 bases in between. The CDR3 loop spans 16 amino acids. The CDR3 coding sequence is TGCAGCGTTGCCGTTTCGTCCCGGGTCCGGCCCGGGGAGCTGTTTTTT. Translation: CSVAVSSRVRPGELFF.

The chain uses TRBV11-2 and TRBJ2-1; TRBD1 is a possible D gene (8 bases). Germline CDR1 and CDR2: SGHAT and FQNNGV. The CDR3 contains 15 residues. V was pared by 4 bases and J by 10 bases, with 20 bases between. CDR3 nucleotides: TGTGCCAGCAGCTCACGCGACTACAGGGGGGGGGAGCAGTTCTTC. Its protein is CASSSRDYRGGEQFF.

This clone was counted a few times. The CDR3 sequence is CASSHSPREQFF. In DNA, the CDR3 is TGCGCCAGCAGCCATTCCCCCCGTGAGCAGTTCTTC. The J gene is TRBJ2-1, the V gene TRBV4-1; D is ambiguous. This CDR3 has 12 residues. The V gene's germline CDR1 is MGHRA and CDR2 YSYEKL. V was shortened by 3 bases and J by 9 bases, with 9 bases between the two germline ends.

CDR3: CASSLNSRRGADTQYF. DNA for the CDR3: TGTGCCAGCAGCTTAAATTCCCGGCGCGGAGCAGATACGCAGTATTTT. The rearrangement uses TRBV7-2 and TRBJ2-3; D ambiguous. The CDR3 totals 16 residues. CDR1 and CDR2 (germline): SGHTA, FQGNSA. Trimming shortened V by 2 bases and J by 4 bases, and 16 bases separated the two germline ends.

This clone was seen a handful of times. V gene TRBV5-6 combines with J gene TRBJ2-3; D is uncertain. CDR1 is SGHDT and CDR2 is YYEEEE in the germline V gene. The CDR3 is made up of 13 amino acids. Deletions cut 4 bases from V and 5 bases from J, with 11 bases between. The CDR3 nucleotides read TGTGCCAGCAGCCCTAGAGGTGAAGATACGCAGTATTTT. Its translation: CASSPRGEDTQYF.

A few counts support this clone. J is TRBJ2-1 and V is TRBV7-8, with unresolved D. The V gene's germline CDR1 is SGHVS and CDR2 FQNEAQ. This CDR3 has 12 amino acids. V was pared by 8 bases and J by 12 bases, with 17 bases between. CDR3 bases: TGTGCCAGCCGCGATCACACGGGTGGGCAGTTCTTC. This sequence encodes CASRDHTGGQFF.

This clone showed up just a few times. V gene TRBV7-2 combines with J gene TRBJ1-1, with 10 bases lining up with TRBD1. Germline CDR1 SGHTA, CDR2 FQGNSA. The V segment lost 3 bases and the J segment 8 bases; nucleotides outside the gene matches: 12. The CDR3 spans 16 residues. CDR3 protein: CASSFLSGTGVREAFF. CDR3 nucleotides: TGTGCCAGCAGCTTCCTCTCCGGGACAGGGGTACGGGAAGCTTTCTTT.

This clone was observed a handful of times. The chain carries TRBV19 and TRBJ1-5; D ambiguous. With 6 bases removed from V and 0 bases from J, the gap between germline ends came to 6 bases. Looked up from germline, CDR1 is LNHDA and CDR2 is SQIVND (reference sequence). This CDR3 region has 13 residues. The CDR3: CASSQISNQPQHF. CDR3 nucleotides: TGTGCCAGTAGCCAGATTAGCAATCAGCCCCAGCATTTT. The full variable domain, completed using reference TRBV19 and TRBJ1-5, is DGGITQSPKYLFRKEGQNVTLSCEQNLNHDAMYWYRQDPGQGLRLIYYSQIVNDFQKGDIAEGYSVSREKKESFPLTVTSAQKNPTAFYLCASSQISNQPQHFGDGTRLSIL.

This clone was seen only a few times. The V gene is TRBV5-6, the J gene TRBJ2-3, with D possibly TRBD1 on 6 matching bases. This CDR3 spans 14 amino acids. V lost 4 bases, J lost 4 bases, and 13 bases lay in between. The germline V gene encodes CDR1 SGHDT and CDR2 YYEEEE. CDR3 in DNA: TGTGCCAGCAGCATCTTGGGGGCGGCAGATACGCAGTATTTT. This sequence encodes CASSILGAADTQYF.